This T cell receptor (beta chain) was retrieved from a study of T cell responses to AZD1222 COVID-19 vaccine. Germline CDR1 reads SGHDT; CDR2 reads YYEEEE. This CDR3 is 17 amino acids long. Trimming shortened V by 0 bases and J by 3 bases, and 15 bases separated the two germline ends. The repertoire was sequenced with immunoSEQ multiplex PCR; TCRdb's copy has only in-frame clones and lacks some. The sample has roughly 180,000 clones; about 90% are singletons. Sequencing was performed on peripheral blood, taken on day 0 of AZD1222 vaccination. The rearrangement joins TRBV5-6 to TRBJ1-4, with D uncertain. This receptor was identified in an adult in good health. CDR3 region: CASSLVPDLKANEKLFF. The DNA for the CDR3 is TGTGCCAGCAGCTTGGTTCCGGACCTTAAAGCTAATGAAAAACTGTTTTTT.